This TCR beta chain was captured in a study of blood T cells in healthy people across ages. A J-beta primer mix and a sample-barcoded 5' primer were used in a second PCR of about 7 to 12 cycles. MiXCR, applied by TCRdb to the 5' RACE reads, yields one record per CDR3 protein. The sample consists of around 1.5 million distinct CDR3 sequences, 40% to 50% of them appearing once. This CDR3 has 16 residues. Trimming cost V 3 bases and J 6 bases, with 22 bases left between them. Germline assignment: CDR1 DFQATT and CDR2 SNEGSKA (reference sequence). Concerning this clonotype: Its antigen is unknown.

Findings of the study overall: Donors of long life had a larger count of naive CD4+ cells and greater diversity than aged donors.

The chain is built from TRBV20-1 and TRBJ2-3; weak D call: TRBD2 (6 bases). The sequencing input was blood. This TCR came from a woman aged 18 to 35 in good health. The chain's CDR3 is CSARPRTGLFWDTQYF. CDR3 DNA sequence: TGCAGTGCTAGGCCCCGAACGGGACTCTTCTGGGATACGCAGTATTTT.